This TCR beta chain was sequenced in a study of response to subunit inactivated influenza vaccine. TCRdb processed the RT-PCR reads anew with MiXCR; each CDR3 protein has one entry. The sample has around 760,000 distinct CDR3 sequences, around 13% seen once. Broader study findings: Only a handful of new T cells, the authors suggested, are recruited with each seasonal influenza vaccination.

This clonotype has only a few counts. Its antigen is unidentified. CDR1 and CDR2 (germline): SEHNR, FQNEAQ (reference sequence). The CDR3 length is 13 residues. Trimming removed 4 bases at V and 1 base at J, with 7 bases between. V is TRBV7-9 and J is TRBJ1-1; the D gene is possibly TRBD1 (5 bases). This receptor was taken from a man in his fifties or sixties who received an inactivated influenza vaccine. The source was PBMCs from blood, collected approximately 15 days before vaccination. CDR3 DNA: TGTGCCAGCAGCTGGACACCGAACACTGAAGCTTTCTTT. Protein sequence: CASSWTPNTEAFF.